This TCR beta chain was recovered during a study of Tregs in tolerant kidney transplant recipients. Recipients received nonmyeloablative bone marrow transplants from related graft donors, with transient mixed chimerism. Germline V gene data show CDR1 as SGHTA and CDR2 as FQGTGA. The CDR3 sequence is 12 residues long. Trimming at V came to 11 bases and at J to 6 bases, leaving 6 bases not matched to a gene. Concerning this clone: Its antigen remains unknown.

Here immunoSEQ multiplex PCR was the method, and the copy in TCRdb shows in-frame clones only, minus some. The sample consists of tens of thousands of clones, about 90% of them appearing once. Study-wide results and caveats: The small number of patients limits these findings pending further validation. Tolerant patients' donor-specific Tregs expanded beyond overall Tregs, suggesting antigen-driven growth. Some patients' samples used different primers over time, so nucleotide sequences weren't comparable.

This chain joins TRBV7-3 and TRBJ1-4; 7 nucleotides align to TRBD1. The specimen comprised CD4+ T cells from blood (PBMCs), sampled 6 months after the transplant. The TCR was taken from a human patient who received a combined kidney and bone marrow transplant. Some T cells may have come from the graft donor. The CDR3 here is CAHRGPDEKLFF. For the CDR3, the DNA is TGTGCCCACAGGGGACCGGATGAAAAACTGTTTTTT.